Sequencing of this T cell receptor (beta chain) was carried out in a study of patients and donors after allogeneic stem cell transplantation. The CDR3 has 18 amino acids. Trimming removed 1 base from V and 0 bases from J, with 15 bases in between. Germline CDR1 is SNHLY and CDR2 is FYNNEI. Using its own MiXCR run on the RT-PCR reads, TCRdb lists one record per CDR3 protein. The sample has tens of thousands of distinct CDR3 sequences, 45% to 50% seen once. V usage is TRBV2 and J usage is TRBJ1-4, with no clear D. The clonotype originates from a human donor who was either an allogeneic HSCT recipient or a stem cell or donor lymphocyte infusion donor (not recorded which). It is not recorded whose cells these are; they may come from a transplant donor. Sequenced: blood, either unsorted or a sorted T cell fraction (not recorded which). The CDR3 is CASSEDAANTATNEKLFF. The DNA for the CDR3 is TGTGCCAGCAGTGAAGACGCGGCAAATACAGCAACTAATGAAAAACTGTTTTTT.